The 6 T cell receptor beta chains presented below share a single source sample, sequenced in a study of vaccination and CD4 T cells after COVID-19 (dated by TCRdb to between 2021 and 2022). No antigens are known for them. The receptor library was made with PCR. The sequencer was an Illumina iSeq 100. At the Johns Hopkins FTIC core, DNA from the cultured CD4+ T cells underwent TCR sequencing with the Oncomine TCR Beta short-read assay. TCRdb cleaned the public reads at Q25 with fastp, built clones with MiXCR and kept in-frame beta chains. Entries are consolidated by CDR3 protein sequence, retaining the most common genes and DNA. The sample includes nearly 15,000 distinct CDR3 sequences, with roughly 53% observed a single time. The top ten clones comprise roughly 4.2% of the sample. According to the study, the label for this sample's treatment or condition signals: approximately 10-day PBMC culture with coronavirus spike peptide pools or control peptides (ViraFEST assay).

Sequenced material: CD4+ T cells from blood, cultured in vitro, taken before SARS-CoV-2 vaccination. The receptors originated from a human donor who had recovered from COVID-19.

This chain connects TRBV6-5 to TRBJ2-7, with TRBD2 matching 10 bases. J lost 4 bases, V lost 2 bases, and 8 bases had no gene match. The germline V gene has CDR1 MNHEY and CDR2 SVGAGI. The CDR3 runs to 16 residues. CDR3 residues: CASSYLKTSGPYEQYF. As DNA, the CDR3 is TGTGCCAGCAGTTACCTCAAGACTAGCGGGCCTTACGAGCAGTACTTC.

The J gene is TRBJ2-3, the V gene TRBV12-3 or TRBV12-4; 12 nucleotides line up with TRBD2. The trim removed 5 bases at V and 3 bases at J, leaving 6 bases unmatched. The CDR3 loop spans 16 amino acids. CDR3 sequence reads: CASSIRLAGETDTQYF. CDR3 DNA sequence: TGTGCCAGCAGTATCAGACTAGCGGGAGAGACAGATACGCAGTATTTT.

The chain carries TRBV6-1 and TRBJ2-5, with D possibly being TRBD1 or TRBD2 (5 bases each). Looked up from germline, CDR1 is MNHNS and CDR2 is SASEGT. This CDR3 contains 11 residues. Trimming took 6 bases from V and 3 from J, leaving 5 bases between them. CDR3 loop: CASRGEETQYF. The CDR3 coding sequence is TGTGCCAGCAGGGGGGAAGAGACCCAGTACTTC.

The chain employs TRBV20-1 and TRBJ2-7; 7 nucleotides line up with TRBD1. The ends lost 3 bases at V and 5 bases at J; junction bases unmatched: 7. CDR3 size: 13 residues. Germline-derived CDR1 and CDR2 are DFQATT and SNEGSKA (reference sequence). CDR3 sequence: CSARGRGSDEQYF. The CDR3 coding sequence is TGCAGTGCTAGGGGCAGGGGGAGCGACGAGCAGTACTTC.

The V call is TRBV4-1, the J call TRBJ2-7; 8 bases are shared with TRBD2. After removal of 1 base from V and 2 bases from J, the junction contained 10 bases not matched to a gene. In germline, CDR1 is MGHRA, CDR2 YSYEKL. CDR3 length: 17 amino acids. CDR3 sequence: CASSQVKVTSGTYEQYF. Written as DNA, the CDR3 is TGCGCCAGCAGCCAAGTTAAGGTTACTAGCGGCACCTACGAGCAGTACTTC.

This rearrangement joins TRBV20-1 to TRBJ2-3; D gene ambiguous. Trimming took 6 bases from V and 4 from J, leaving 11 bases between them. There are 12 residues in the CDR3. Looked up from germline, CDR1 is DFQATT and CDR2 is SNEGSKA (reference sequence). The CDR3 sequence: CSAQRIADTQYF. The CDR3 nucleotides read TGCAGTGCCCAACGGATAGCAGATACGCAGTATTTT.